This is a list of T cell receptor beta chains from one sample in a study of cytomegalovirus exposure and HLA in healthy donors. Clones were sequenced by immunoSEQ multiplex PCR, and TCRdb holds only the in-frame ones, with some missing. The sample records fewer than 180,000 clones, roughly three quarters being singletons. The sample taken for sequencing was PBMCs. These receptors were collected from a human donor in good health. CDR3s include the opening cysteine and the closing phenylalanine or tryptophan. Fields, in order: J gene, V gene, D gene, clone size, CDR3 DNA, CDR3 protein. D genes are given only for firm matches. Expanded clones are given a class, and other clones once, few, many or no size at all.

j_call: TRBJ2-2
v_call: TRBV5-1
d_call: TRBD1
clone_size: NA
cdr3_nt: TGCGCCAGCAGGAGATGGGACAGGAACACCGGGGAGCTGTTTTTT
cdr3_aa: CASRRWDRNTGELFF

j_call: TRBJ2-5
v_call: TRBV19
d_call: NA
clone_size: NA
cdr3_nt: TGTGCCAGTAGTTCCGTCGGGATGGAGACCCAGTACTTC
cdr3_aa: CASSSVGMETQYF

j_call: TRBJ1-2
v_call: TRBV27
d_call: TRBD1
clone_size: once
cdr3_nt: TGTGCCAGCAGTCCCCTCGGGGACAGGGGGCATGGCTACACCTTC
cdr3_aa: CASSPLGDRGHGYTF

j_call: TRBJ2-4
v_call: TRBV4-3
d_call: TRBD1
clone_size: NA
cdr3_nt: TGCGCCAGCAGCCAGGCGACAGGGGGCTCGGACATTCAGTACTTC
cdr3_aa: CASSQATGGSDIQYF

j_call: TRBJ1-1
v_call: TRBV18
d_call: NA
clone_size: NA
cdr3_nt: TGTGCCAGCTCACCACGGCAGACACACAACACTGAAGCTTTCTTT
cdr3_aa: CASSPRQTHNTEAFF

j_call: TRBJ1-2
v_call: TRBV29-1
d_call: TRBD1
clone_size: NA
cdr3_nt: TGCAGCGGGGGCTCACAGGGGCGGCTTGGCTACACCTTC
cdr3_aa: CSGGSQGRLGYTF

j_call: TRBJ2-1
v_call: TRBV15
d_call: TRBD1
clone_size: few
cdr3_nt: TGTGCCACCAGCAGCGACAGGGGGCTTGGTTATGAGCAGTTCTTC
cdr3_aa: CATSSDRGLGYEQFF

j_call: TRBJ1-5
v_call: TRBV5-6
d_call: NA
clone_size: few
cdr3_nt: TGTGCCAGCAGCTTGATCGGACAGAGCAATCAGCCCCAGCATTTT
cdr3_aa: CASSLIGQSNQPQHF

j_call: TRBJ2-3
v_call: TRBV5-4
d_call: NA
clone_size: NA
cdr3_nt: TGTGCCAGCAGGGAGGAGAGGGCTTCAGATACGCAGTATTTT
cdr3_aa: CASREERASDTQYF

j_call: TRBJ2-1
v_call: TRBV19
d_call: NA
clone_size: NA
cdr3_nt: TGTGCCAGTAGTATATGGGGAACAGGCAATGAGCAGTTCTTC
cdr3_aa: CASSIWGTGNEQFF

j_call: TRBJ1-1
v_call: TRBV6-5
d_call: TRBD1
clone_size: NA
cdr3_nt: TGTGCCAGCAGTTACCAGACAGGGTATAGTGAAGCTTTCTTT
cdr3_aa: CASSYQTGYSEAFF

j_call: TRBJ1-4
v_call: TRBV7-2
d_call: TRBD1
clone_size: NA
cdr3_nt: TGTGCCAGTGGGGACAGGGGCTTAACTAATGAAAAACTGTTTTTT
cdr3_aa: CASGDRGLTNEKLFF

j_call: TRBJ1-5
v_call: TRBV2
d_call: NA
clone_size: once
cdr3_nt: TGTGCCAGCAGTCACAGGGTTCGAGATCAGCCCCAGCATTTT
cdr3_aa: CASSHRVRDQPQHF

j_call: TRBJ2-3
v_call: TRBV6-5
d_call: NA
clone_size: NA
cdr3_nt: TGTGCCAGCAGTTACCGGGGGTTCGCAGATACGCAGTATTTT
cdr3_aa: CASSYRGFADTQYF

j_call: TRBJ1-2
v_call: TRBV7-3
d_call: TRBD1
clone_size: NA
cdr3_nt: TGTGCCAGCAGCTTAATGACAGGGTCTGGCTACACCTTC
cdr3_aa: CASSLMTGSGYTF

j_call: TRBJ2-3
v_call: TRBV9
d_call: TRBD2
clone_size: once
cdr3_nt: TGTGCCAGCAGCTTAGGGACTAGCGGGACAGATACGCAGTATTTT
cdr3_aa: CASSLGTSGTDTQYF

j_call: TRBJ1-1
v_call: TRBV4-1
d_call: NA
clone_size: NA
cdr3_nt: TGCGCCAGCAGCCAAGATCACCGAGATTCAGCTTTCTTT
cdr3_aa: CASSQDHRDSAFF

j_call: TRBJ2-1
v_call: TRBV19
d_call: NA
clone_size: few
cdr3_nt: TGTGCCAGTAGTATAGCCAGTAACAATGAGCAGTTCTTC
cdr3_aa: CASSIASNNEQFF

j_call: TRBJ2-2
v_call: TRBV5-1
d_call: TRBD2
clone_size: NA
cdr3_nt: TGCGCCAGCAGCTCGCGGGGGGGAGGCAGCCACGGGGAGCTGTTTTTT
cdr3_aa: CASSSRGGGSHGELFF

j_call: TRBJ2-1
v_call: TRBV10-3
d_call: NA
clone_size: NA
cdr3_nt: TGTGCCATCAGTGAAAGGGGGTCGGGCTCCTACAATGAGCAGTTCTTC
cdr3_aa: CAISERGSGSYNEQFF

j_call: TRBJ1-1
v_call: TRBV6-1
d_call: NA
clone_size: few
cdr3_nt: TGTGCCAGCACCCTATGGGGGGGAGACACTGAAGCTTTCTTT
cdr3_aa: CASTLWGGDTEAFF

j_call: TRBJ1-1
v_call: TRBV11-3
d_call: NA
clone_size: NA
cdr3_nt: TGTGCCAGCAGCTCATTTCCTAAGGGGGTGACACCACCTCTTGCGGCTTTCTTT
cdr3_aa: CASSSFPKGVTPPLAAFF

j_call: TRBJ1-6
v_call: TRBV10-3
d_call: NA
clone_size: few
cdr3_nt: TGTGCCATCAGTGATTTGGGGCCCTCTGACTCACCCCTCCACTTT
cdr3_aa: CAISDLGPSDSPLHF

j_call: TRBJ1-4
v_call: TRBV28
d_call: NA
clone_size: NA
cdr3_nt: TGTGCCAGCAGCCTAAGCGGGGTGATGCAAGGGCAAAAACTGTTTTTT
cdr3_aa: CASSLSGVMQGQKLFF

j_call: TRBJ2-2
v_call: TRBV7-2
d_call: NA
clone_size: NA
cdr3_nt: TGTGCCAGCAGCTTATGGGGGCAGGGCGACGGGGAGCTGTTTTTT
cdr3_aa: CASSLWGQGDGELFF

j_call: TRBJ2-7
v_call: TRBV28
d_call: NA
clone_size: NA
cdr3_nt: TGTGCCAGCAGTTTATGCGGTTTTCTCGGTTTATCCTACGAGCAGTACTTC
cdr3_aa: CASSLCGFLGLSYEQYF

j_call: TRBJ1-1
v_call: TRBV27
d_call: TRBD1
clone_size: NA
cdr3_nt: TGTGCCAGCCCGACTGAGAATCTGACAGGGGCCAGCACTGAAGCTTTCTTT
cdr3_aa: CASPTENLTGASTEAFF

j_call: TRBJ2-1
v_call: TRBV7-2
d_call: TRBD2
clone_size: few
cdr3_nt: TGTGCCAGCAGCTTAGAGAGCAGACTAGCGGGCCTCTACAATGAGCAGTTCTTC
cdr3_aa: CASSLESRLAGLYNEQFF

j_call: TRBJ2-1
v_call: TRBV28
d_call: NA
clone_size: NA
cdr3_nt: TGTGCCAGCAGACCGAGGCGCCGATACACAAACATAAGCTCCTACAATGAGCAGTTCTTC
cdr3_aa: CASRPRRRYTNISSYNEQFF

j_call: TRBJ2-7
v_call: TRBV6-6
d_call: NA
clone_size: NA
cdr3_nt: TGTGCCAGCAGTTTGCGAGGGCACGAGCAGTACTTC
cdr3_aa: CASSLRGHEQYF

j_call: TRBJ1-3
v_call: TRBV6-5
d_call: TRBD1
clone_size: NA
cdr3_nt: TGTGCCAGCAGCCGGGACAGGGTTGGAAACACCATATATTTT
cdr3_aa: CASSRDRVGNTIYF

j_call: TRBJ1-2
v_call: TRBV10-1
d_call: NA
clone_size: NA
cdr3_nt: TGCGCCAGCAGTGAGTCGCTACAGGGAAACGGCTACACCTTC
cdr3_aa: CASSESLQGNGYTF

j_call: TRBJ2-3
v_call: TRBV7-6
d_call: TRBD2
clone_size: NA
cdr3_nt: TGTGCCAGCAGCCCTCTGACTAGCGGGGGGACGGATACGCAGTATTTT
cdr3_aa: CASSPLTSGGTDTQYF

j_call: TRBJ2-7
v_call: TRBV28
d_call: TRBD1
clone_size: NA
cdr3_nt: TGTGCCAGCAGCATACCGAAAGGGGGCACCTACGAGCAGTACTTC
cdr3_aa: CASSIPKGGTYEQYF

j_call: TRBJ1-6
v_call: TRBV27
d_call: NA
clone_size: NA
cdr3_nt: TGTGCCAGCAGTACCCCACAGGGAATGTACTCACCCCTCCACTTT
cdr3_aa: CASSTPQGMYSPLHF

j_call: TRBJ1-5
v_call: TRBV27
d_call: TRBD1
clone_size: NA
cdr3_nt: TGTGCCAGCAGTTCCACCGGACAGGGGAAGGGGACAACTCAGCCCCAGCATTTT
cdr3_aa: CASSSTGQGKGTTQPQHF

j_call: TRBJ1-5
v_call: TRBV19
d_call: NA
clone_size: NA
cdr3_nt: TGTGCCAGCACCCCAGGTAACAACAATCAGCCCCAGCATTTT
cdr3_aa: CASTPGNNNQPQHF

j_call: TRBJ1-2
v_call: TRBV12-5
d_call: NA
clone_size: once
cdr3_nt: TGTGCTAGTGGTTTGGCCCCCTACGCTAACTATGGCTACACCTTC
cdr3_aa: CASGLAPYANYGYTF

j_call: TRBJ1-1
v_call: TRBV18
d_call: NA
clone_size: few
cdr3_nt: TGTGCCAGCTCACCTTCCAAACAGGTATACACTGAAGCTTTCTTT
cdr3_aa: CASSPSKQVYTEAFF

j_call: TRBJ1-2
v_call: TRBV7-2
d_call: TRBD1
clone_size: NA
cdr3_nt: TGTGCCAGCAGCCCGCTCTTCAGGGGGCCCTATGGCTACACCTTC
cdr3_aa: CASSPLFRGPYGYTF

j_call: TRBJ1-1
v_call: TRBV5-1
d_call: TRBD1
clone_size: NA
cdr3_nt: TGCGCCAGCAGCTTGTACGTACGGGGACAGGGGCAGGGACGCCTCACTGAAGCTTTCTTT
cdr3_aa: CASSLYVRGQGQGRLTEAFF

j_call: TRBJ2-5
v_call: TRBV28
d_call: NA
clone_size: NA
cdr3_nt: TGTGCCAGCAGCAAACAGAGCCCTCAAGAGACCCAGTACTTC
cdr3_aa: CASSKQSPQETQYF

j_call: TRBJ2-4
v_call: TRBV21-1
d_call: NA
clone_size: NA
cdr3_nt: TGTGCCAGCAGTGGGACTAGCGGCCTAGCCAAAAACATTCAGTACTTC
cdr3_aa: CASSGTSGLAKNIQYF

j_call: TRBJ1-5
v_call: TRBV5-6
d_call: NA
clone_size: NA
cdr3_nt: TGTGCCAGCAGCTTGGGTTTTGGGGGCTTAGGTGAGCCCCAGCATTTT
cdr3_aa: CASSLGFGGLGEPQHF